These 23 T cell receptor beta chains were all obtained from the same sample, sequenced in a study of patients and donors after allogeneic stem cell transplantation. TCRdb redid the calling of the RT-PCR reads with MiXCR, one entry per CDR3 protein. The table includes a few hundred thousand distinct CDR3 sequences, over 12% detected once. What was sequenced was blood, either unsorted or a sorted T cell fraction (not recorded which). The receptors were sampled from a human donor who was either an allogeneic HSCT recipient or a stem cell or donor lymphocyte infusion donor (not recorded which). It is not recorded whose cells these are; they may come from a transplant donor.

This clonotype was seen many times. The V and J genes are TRBV7-9 and TRBJ2-7; 10 bases match TRBD1. This CDR3 region has 13 residues. The junction had 3 bases not matched to a gene; V was cut back by 5 bases and J by 5 bases. The germline V gene encodes CDR1 SEHNR and CDR2 FQNEAQ (reference sequence). The CDR3 bases are TGTGCCAGCAGCATGGACAGGGGGGACGAGCAGTACTTC. Translation gives CASSMDRGDEQYF.

This clonotype was seen a few times. The V gene is TRBV20-1, the J gene TRBJ2-3, with a tentative D call TRBD2 (5 bases). The germline gives CDR1 DFQATT, CDR2 SNEGSKA (reference sequence). Deletions cut 1 base from V and 0 bases from J, with 11 bases between. The length of the CDR3 is 15 residues. CDR3 in amino acids: CSARAAERSTDTQYF. For the CDR3, the DNA is TGCAGTGCTAGAGCAGCGGAGCGGAGCACAGATACGCAGTATTTT.

This chain links TRBV4-2 with TRBJ2-3; maybe TRBD2 (6 bases). The length of the CDR3 is 16 residues. V was shortened by 0 bases and J by 2 bases, with 12 bases between the two germline ends. Per germline, CDR1 LGHNA and CDR2 YNFKEQ. The chain's CDR3 is CASSQDRASDTDTQYF. CDR3 DNA sequence: TGTGCCAGCAGCCAAGATAGAGCTAGCGACACAGATACGCAGTATTTT.

Note on this clonotype: It may be a read error: a sequence one base away is much more abundant. V gene TRBV11-3 combines with J gene TRBJ2-2; D not certain. The CDR3 loop spans 12 amino acids. Germline lookup yields CDR1 SGHNT and CDR2 YENEEA. V lost 2 bases, J lost 5 bases, and 3 bases lay in between. CDR3 sequence reads: CASSLQTGELFF. The CDR3, as DNA: TGTGCCAGCAGCTTACAGACCGGGGAGCTGTTTTTT.

The rearrangement joins TRBV7-6 to TRBJ2-3; 14 bases align to TRBD2. CDR1 is SGHVS and CDR2 is FNYEAQ in the germline V gene. The CDR3 covers 20 residues. Trimming took 5 bases from V and 2 from J; bases not matched to a gene: 15. CDR3 loop: CASSLSSPGTSGRITDTQYF. The CDR3 DNA reads as TGTGCCAGCAGCCTTTCGAGTCCCGGGACTAGCGGGAGAATCACAGATACGCAGTATTTT.

This clonotype was seen repeatedly, ten times or more. The chain has TRBV7-2 and TRBJ2-7; 8 nucleotides align to TRBD2. The CDR3 consists of 13 residues. Germline V CDR1 and CDR2: SGHTA, FQGNSA. Unmatched junction bases numbered 9, after V lost 5 bases and J lost 9 bases. The CDR3 coding sequence is TGTGCCAGCAGCCCCTGGTTGAGCGGGGGGCAGTACTTC. Protein product: CASSPWLSGGQYF. The entire variable domain, with the rest obtained from reference TRBV7-2 and TRBJ2-7, is as follows: GAGVSQSPSNKVTEKGKDVELRCDPISGHTALYWYRQSLGQGLEFLIYFQGNSAPDKSGLPSDRFSAERTGGSVSTLTIQRTQQEDSAVYLCASSPWLSGGQYFGPGTRLTVT.

This clonotype was observed a few times. This chain links TRBV20-1 with TRBJ2-5; possibly TRBD2 for D (6 bases). The germline V gene encodes CDR1 DFQATT and CDR2 SNEGSKA (reference sequence). The CDR3 runs 15 residues. Trimming shortened V by 1 base and J by 4 bases, and 16 bases separated the two germline ends. CDR3 sequence reads: CSARGGWGVAETQYF. The CDR3 DNA sequence: TGCAGTGCTAGAGGAGGTTGGGGGGTAGCAGAGACCCAGTACTTC.

The CDR3 nucleotides are TGCAGTGCTAGTGGACAGGGTGGTACTGAAGCTTTCTTT. Translating it yields CSASGQGGTEAFF. V usage is TRBV20-1 and J usage is TRBJ1-1, with 8 bases lining up with TRBD1. Looked up from germline, CDR1 is DFQATT and CDR2 is SNEGSKA (reference sequence). The CDR3 loop spans 13 amino acids. The ends lost 3 bases at V and 5 bases at J; junction bases unmatched: 5.

The rearrangement uses TRBV9 and TRBJ2-1, with D perhaps matching TRBD2 (6 bases). Germline V gene data show CDR1 as SGDLS and CDR2 as YYNGEE. This CDR3 region has 15 residues. V gave up 5 bases and J gave up 8 bases, with 20 bases separating them. The CDR3 DNA follows: TGTGCCAGCAGTGCTGTGGGGGGAGGTTGGGATGAGCAGTTCTTC. It translates to CASSAVGGGWDEQFF.

The V and J genes are TRBV4-3 and TRBJ2-2; tentative D call: TRBD2 (5 bases). The CDR3 length is 17 residues. The V gene's germline CDR1 is LGHNA and CDR2 YSLEER. V lost 3 bases to trimming and J lost 2 bases, with 16 bases between them. CDR3 nucleotides: TGCGCCAGCAGCCACCCCCCGGGCAGGACTAACACCGGGGAGCTGTTTTTT. Translating gives CASSHPPGRTNTGELFF.

This rearrangement joins TRBV6-2 or TRBV6-3 to TRBJ1-5, with 8 bases that match TRBD1. The CDR3 is made up of 15 amino acids. J lost 3 bases, V lost 6 bases, and 7 bases had no gene match. The germline V gene encodes CDR1 MNHEY and CDR2 SVGEGT. CDR3 sequence reads: CASSTRTGINQPQHF. The CDR3 nucleotides read TGTGCCAGCAGCACCCGGACAGGGATCAATCAGCCCCAGCATTTT.

This clonotype was counted between two and nine times. This sequence joins TRBV19 and TRBJ2-5, with 7 bases fitting TRBD1. CDR1 is LNHDA and CDR2 is SQIVND in the germline V gene (reference sequence). After removal of 0 bases from V and 4 bases from J, the junction contained 8 bases not matched to a gene. This CDR3 contains 16 residues. CDR3 in DNA: TGTGCCAGTAGTATAGATCAGACAGGGACCGGAGAGACCCAGTACTTC. Protein: CASSIDQTGTGETQYF.

This clonotype turned up a few times. The chain combines TRBV24-1 with TRBJ2-2; 12 nucleotides agree with TRBD2. This CDR3 is built from 16 residues. Germline V gives CDR1 KGHDR, CDR2 SFDVKD. With V trimmed by 3 bases and J by 6 bases, 4 bases remained unmatched. CDR3 in DNA: TGTGCCACCAGTGATCCCTGGACTAGCGGGGCCGGGGAGCTGTTTTTT. This translates into CATSDPWTSGAGELFF.

This clonotype came up a few times. The gene calls are TRBV19 and TRBJ1-6; no reliable D call. V lost 4 bases and J lost 10, with 17 bases in between. Germline V CDR1 and CDR2: LNHDA, SQIVND (reference sequence). This CDR3 has 15 amino acids. This CDR3 is CASSTPRNPGSPLHF. CDR3 bases: TGTGCCAGTAGTACCCCAAGGAACCCTGGGTCACCCCTCCACTTT.

In this sample, this clonotype turned up a few times. This chain joins TRBV20-1 and TRBJ1-2; 10 positions match TRBD1. The length of the CDR3 is 13 residues. With V trimmed by 5 bases and J by 8 bases, 8 bases remained unmatched. Germline assignment: CDR1 DFQATT and CDR2 SNEGSKA (reference sequence). The CDR3 loop reads CSAPDRGTYGYTF. The DNA of the CDR3 is TGCAGTGCTCCGGACAGGGGGACCTACGGCTACACCTTC.

The V call is TRBV6-1, the J call TRBJ1-1; D is ambiguous. The CDR3 is 14 residues long. Germline CDR1 MNHNS, CDR2 SASEGT. Trimming shortened V by 6 bases and J by 1 base, and 12 bases separated the two germline ends. The CDR3 loop reads CASRATLGNTEAFF. The CDR3 DNA is TGTGCCAGCAGAGCAACGTTAGGGAACACTGAAGCTTTCTTT.

The rearrangement uses TRBV5-4 and TRBJ1-1, with D maybe TRBD1 (6 bases). V dropped 4 bases and J dropped 4 bases, with 14 bases sitting between them. Germline V CDR1 and CDR2: SGHNT, YYREEE (reference sequence). This CDR3 is 14 amino acids long. The CDR3 sequence is CASSHGTLSTEAFF. The CDR3 bases are TGTGCCAGCAGCCACGGGACACTTAGCACTGAAGCTTTCTTT.

This clonotype was counted at least ten times. V gene TRBV29-1 combines with J gene TRBJ2-7; D gene uncertain. CDR1 is SQVTM and CDR2 is ANQGSEA in the germline V gene. V shed 4 bases and J shed 2 bases, with 9 bases lying between them. CDR3 length equals 12 residues. CDR3 sequence reads: CSVVQRPYEQYF. The CDR3 DNA reads as TGCAGCGTTGTTCAGAGACCCTACGAGCAGTACTTC.

The rearrangement links TRBV6-1 to TRBJ1-6; D is perhaps TRBD1 (6 bases). Germline V gene sequence: CDR1 MNHNS, CDR2 SASEGT. The CDR3 runs to 13 residues. V was clipped by 6 bases and J by 8 bases, with 11 bases between them. The CDR3 reads CASSRDTDSPLHF. CDR3 in DNA: TGTGCCAGCAGCCGGGACACTGATTCACCCCTCCACTTT.

There are many counts of this clonotype. V gene TRBV7-6 combines with J gene TRBJ2-5; no reliable D call. The CDR3 totals 12 residues. CDR1 and CDR2 from the germline V gene are SGHVS and FNYEAQ. V was cut by 1 base and J by 5 bases, with 5 bases left in between. In DNA form, the CDR3 reads TGTGCCAGCAGCTTAGATGGGGAGACCCAGTACTTC. Translation: CASSLDGETQYF.

The V and J genes are TRBV20-1 and TRBJ2-2; D remains unclear. CDR3 size: 15 residues. V shed 2 bases and J shed 6 bases, with 16 bases lying between them. Germline values: CDR1 DFQATT, CDR2 SNEGSKA (reference sequence). In DNA, the CDR3 is TGCAGTGCTAGACCATGGACCGTTTCGCCCGGGGAGCTGTTTTTT. Its translation is CSARPWTVSPGELFF.

In its sample, this clonotype was seen a few times. The chain couples TRBV6-1 to TRBJ2-6; no firm D call. Germline values: CDR1 MNHNS, CDR2 SASEGT. This CDR3 is built from 16 residues. Trimming left V 10 bases short and J 0 bases short, with 16 bases between. The DNA for the CDR3 is TGTGCCACTCAAAAACGGACCATCTCTGGGGCCAACGTCCTGACTTTC. This encodes CATQKRTISGANVLTF.

There are a few counts of this clonotype. V and J are TRBV7-2 and TRBJ2-1; D is possibly TRBD1 (5 bases). The V gene's germline CDR1 is SGHTA and CDR2 FQGNSA. The CDR3 sequence is 14 residues long. The V gene lost 2 bases and the J gene lost 7 bases, with 12 bases spanning the gap. The CDR3 coding sequence is TGTGCCAGCAGCTTAATCGGCAGGGTAAATGAGCAGTTCTTC. Translated, it gives CASSLIGRVNEQFF.